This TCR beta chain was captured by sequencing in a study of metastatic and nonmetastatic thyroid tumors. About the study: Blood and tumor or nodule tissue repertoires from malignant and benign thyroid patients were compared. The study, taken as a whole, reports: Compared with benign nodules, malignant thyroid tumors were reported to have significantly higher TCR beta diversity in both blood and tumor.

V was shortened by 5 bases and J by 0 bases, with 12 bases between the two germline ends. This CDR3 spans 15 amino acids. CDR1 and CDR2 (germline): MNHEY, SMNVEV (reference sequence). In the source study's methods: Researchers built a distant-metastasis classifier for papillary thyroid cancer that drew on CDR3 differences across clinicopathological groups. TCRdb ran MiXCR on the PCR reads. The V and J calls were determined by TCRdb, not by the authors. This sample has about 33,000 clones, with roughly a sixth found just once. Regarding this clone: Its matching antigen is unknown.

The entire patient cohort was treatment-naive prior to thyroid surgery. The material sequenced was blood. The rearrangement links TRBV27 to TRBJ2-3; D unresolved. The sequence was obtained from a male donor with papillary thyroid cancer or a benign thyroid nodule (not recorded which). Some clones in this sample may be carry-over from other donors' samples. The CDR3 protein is CASSKGSASTDTQYF. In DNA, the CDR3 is TGTGCCAGCAGTAAAGGAAGTGCTAGCACAGATACGCAGTATTTT.